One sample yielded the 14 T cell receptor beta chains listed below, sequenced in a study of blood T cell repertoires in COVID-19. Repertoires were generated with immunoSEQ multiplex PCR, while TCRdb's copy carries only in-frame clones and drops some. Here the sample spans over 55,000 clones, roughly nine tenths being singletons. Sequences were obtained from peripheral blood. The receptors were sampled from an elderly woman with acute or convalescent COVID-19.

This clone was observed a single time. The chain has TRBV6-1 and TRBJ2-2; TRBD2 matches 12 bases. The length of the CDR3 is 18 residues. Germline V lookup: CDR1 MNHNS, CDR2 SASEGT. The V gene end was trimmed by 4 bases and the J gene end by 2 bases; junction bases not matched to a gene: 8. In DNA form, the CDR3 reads TGTGCCAGCAGTGTATTTTCTAGCGGGGGGGCTAACACCGGGGAGCTGTTTTTT. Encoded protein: CASSVFSSGGANTGELFF.

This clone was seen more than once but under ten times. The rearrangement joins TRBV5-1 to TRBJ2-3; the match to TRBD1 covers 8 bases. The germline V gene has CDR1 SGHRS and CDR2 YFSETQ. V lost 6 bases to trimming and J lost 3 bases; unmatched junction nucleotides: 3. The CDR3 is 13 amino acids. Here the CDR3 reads CASKQGVTDTQYF. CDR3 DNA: TGCGCCAGCAAACAGGGGGTGACAGATACGCAGTATTTT.

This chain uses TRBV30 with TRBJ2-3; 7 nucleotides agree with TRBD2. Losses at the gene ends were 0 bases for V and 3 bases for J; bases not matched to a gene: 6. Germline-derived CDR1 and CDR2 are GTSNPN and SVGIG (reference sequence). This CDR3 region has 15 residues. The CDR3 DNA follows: TGTGCCTGGAGTGTACAAGCGGGAACGACAGATACGCAGTATTTT. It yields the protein CAWSVQAGTTDTQYF.

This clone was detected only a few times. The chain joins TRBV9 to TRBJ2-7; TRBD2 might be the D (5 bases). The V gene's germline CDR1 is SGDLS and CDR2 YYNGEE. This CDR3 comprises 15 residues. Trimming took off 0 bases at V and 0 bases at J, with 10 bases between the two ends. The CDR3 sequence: CASSVGAGSSYEQYF. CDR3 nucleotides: TGTGCCAGCAGCGTAGGGGCTGGGAGCTCCTACGAGCAGTACTTC. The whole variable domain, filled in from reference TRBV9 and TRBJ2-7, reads DSGVTQTPKHLITATGQRVTLRCSPRSGDLSVYWYQQSLDQGLQFLIQYYNGEERAKGNILERFSAQQFPDLHSELNLSSLELGDSALYFCASSVGAGSSYEQYFGPGTRLTVT.

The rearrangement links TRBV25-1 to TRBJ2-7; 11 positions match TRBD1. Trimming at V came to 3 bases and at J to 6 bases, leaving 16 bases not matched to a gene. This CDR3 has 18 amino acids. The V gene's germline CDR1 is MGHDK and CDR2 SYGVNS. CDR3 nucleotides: TGTGCCAGCAGTGACGCCTTCTTGTGGGGACAGGGGGGCGGCGAGCAGTACTTC. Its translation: CASSDAFLWGQGGGEQYF.

The CDR3 coding sequence is TGTGCCAGTACGGAGGGAGGGGGGACCCAGTACTTC. This codes for CASTEGGGTQYF. The rearrangement joins TRBV19 to TRBJ2-5; tentative D call: TRBD2 (7 bases). Germline CDR1 and CDR2: LNHDA and SQIVND (reference sequence). Trimming shortened V by 7 bases and J by 7 bases, and 13 bases separated the two germline ends. This CDR3 has 12 residues.

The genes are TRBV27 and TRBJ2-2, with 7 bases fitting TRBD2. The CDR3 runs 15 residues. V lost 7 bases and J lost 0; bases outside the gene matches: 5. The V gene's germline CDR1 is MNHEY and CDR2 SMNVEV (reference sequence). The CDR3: CASTREGPNTGELFF. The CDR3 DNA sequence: TGTGCCAGCACCAGGGAGGGCCCGAACACCGGGGAGCTGTTTTTT.

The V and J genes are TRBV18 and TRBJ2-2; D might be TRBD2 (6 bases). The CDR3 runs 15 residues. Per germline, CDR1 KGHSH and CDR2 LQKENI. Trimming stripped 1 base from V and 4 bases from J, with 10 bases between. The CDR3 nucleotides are TGTGCCAGCTCACCACGGCAGACTAGCACCGGGGAGCTGTTTTTT. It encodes CASSPRQTSTGELFF.

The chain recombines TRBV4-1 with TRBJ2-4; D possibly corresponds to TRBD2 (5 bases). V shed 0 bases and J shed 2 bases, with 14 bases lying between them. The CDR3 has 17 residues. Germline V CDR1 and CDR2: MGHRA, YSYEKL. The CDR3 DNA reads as TGCGCCAGCAGCCAAGACGGCCGGGGTCGGTCCAAAAACATTCAGTACTTC. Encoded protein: CASSQDGRGRSKNIQYF.

CDR3 protein: CASSPNTEAFF. CDR3 nucleotides: TGTGCCAGCTCCCCAAACACTGAAGCTTTCTTT. This rearrangement joins TRBV6-5 to TRBJ1-1; D gene unclear. The CDR3 extends over 11 amino acids. Between the trimmed V and J ends, which lost 8 bases and 2 bases, there was a span of 6 bases. Germline CDR1 reads MNHEY; CDR2 reads SVGAGI.

DNA of the CDR3: TGTGCCAGCAGTGACAACAGGGGCATGAACTATGGCTACACCTTC. Translation: CASSDNRGMNYGYTF. This rearrangement joins TRBV6-1 to TRBJ1-2; 7 bases line up with TRBD1. CDR1 and CDR2 from the germline V gene are MNHNS and SASEGT. The CDR3 spans 15 residues. V lost 3 bases to trimming and J lost 2 bases; unmatched junction nucleotides: 6.

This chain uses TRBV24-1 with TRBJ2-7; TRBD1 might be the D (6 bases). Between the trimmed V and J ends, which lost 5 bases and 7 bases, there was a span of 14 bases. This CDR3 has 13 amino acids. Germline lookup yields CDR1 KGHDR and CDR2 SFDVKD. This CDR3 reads CATSGLDRKEQYF. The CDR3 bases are TGTGCCACCAGTGGTCTCGACAGGAAAGAGCAGTACTTC.

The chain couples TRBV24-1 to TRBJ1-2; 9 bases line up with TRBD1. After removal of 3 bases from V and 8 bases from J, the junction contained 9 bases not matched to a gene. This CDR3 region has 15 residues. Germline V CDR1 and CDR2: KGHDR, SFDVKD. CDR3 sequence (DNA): TGTGCCACCAGTGATGGCGGACAGGGGATAGGAGGCTACACCTTC. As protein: CATSDGGQGIGGYTF.

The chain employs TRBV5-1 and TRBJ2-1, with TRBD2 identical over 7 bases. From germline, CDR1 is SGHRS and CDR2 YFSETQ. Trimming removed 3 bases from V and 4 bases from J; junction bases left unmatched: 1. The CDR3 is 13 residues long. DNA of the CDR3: TGCGCCAGCAGCTGGGGGGGTTACAATGAGCAGTTCTTC. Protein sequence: CASSWGGYNEQFF.